The 3 T cell receptor beta chains below were found in one sample sequenced in a study of blood T cell repertoires in COVID-19. Produced via immunoSEQ multiplex PCR; TCRdb's table is partial and in-frame only. This sample has about 250,000 clones, with more than 75% found just once. Sequenced: peripheral blood. Receptors were obtained from a woman aged 80 or over with COVID-19, enrolled during active disease.

This rearrangement joins TRBV18 to TRBJ2-1, with 13 nucleotides matching TRBD2. This CDR3 contains 14 residues. The V and J ends lost 8 bases and 7 bases, in that order; junction bases with no gene match: 5. Germline V gene sequence: CDR1 KGHSH, CDR2 LQKENI. CDR3 protein: CASSLGLAGNEQFF. The DNA of the CDR3 is TGTGCCAGCAGCTTGGGACTAGCGGGAAATGAGCAGTTCTTC.

The chain combines TRBV12-3 or TRBV12-4 with TRBJ1-3; D ambiguous. This CDR3 has 13 residues. With 3 bases removed from V and 2 bases from J, the gap between germline ends came to 5 bases. The DNA for the CDR3 is TGTGCCAGCAGTTTTATAGCTGGAAACACCATATATTTT. Residues: CASSFIAGNTIYF.

Notes on this clone: This sample also contains other DNA sequences that code for the same CDR3. The chain has TRBV6-5 and TRBJ2-1, with 10 bases matching TRBD2. This CDR3 comprises 15 residues. Germline V gene lookup returns CDR1 MNHEY and CDR2 SVGAGI. The ends lost 6 bases at V and 0 bases at J; junction bases unmatched: 2. For the CDR3, the DNA is TGTGCCAGCAGAATAGCGGGGGGCTCCTACAATGAGCAGTTCTTC. Protein sequence: CASRIAGGSYNEQFF.